A selection of T cell receptor beta chains follows, all from one sample in a study of blood T cell repertoires in COVID-19. Assay: immunoSEQ multiplex PCR; the TCRdb copy retains only in-frame clones and omits some. The sample yields 170,000 or so clones, roughly four fifths seen once. Input material: peripheral blood. Receptor source: a woman aged 70-85 years with COVID-19, enrolled during active disease. CDR3s leave out the opening cysteine and the closing phenylalanine or tryptophan.

J gene | V gene | CDR3 protein
TRBJ2-1 | TRBV4-1 | ASSQQNLVTSGEQF
TRBJ1-4 | TRBV21-1 | GEIGGKLF
TRBJ1-5 | TRBV5-5 | ASSLFADQPQH
TRBJ2-1 | TRBV10-1 | ASSDTGSSYNEQF
TRBJ1-4 | TRBV7-8 | ASSSGQARGEKLF
TRBJ2-3 | TRBV10-3 | AISVLVADTQY
TRBJ2-3 | TRBV2 | ASSDLRPLSSDTQY
TRBJ2-3 | TRBV18 | ASSPGQGSDTQY
TRBJ1-5 | TRBV10-3 | ATRDSNQPQH
TRBJ2-7 | TRBV29-1 | SVESANTPYEQY
TRBJ2-2 | TRBV28 | ASSPQDTGELF
TRBJ2-7 | TRBV19 | ASSMAKDRGPYEQY
TRBJ2-7 | TRBV5-4 | ASSSRDRGVNEQY
TRBJ2-2 | TRBV7-3 | ASSLLGGNTGELF
TRBJ2-7 | TRBV4-1 | ASRLGPSGPATYEQY